This T cell receptor (beta chain) was identified in a study of response to subunit inactivated influenza vaccine. The table lists this clonotype with a few counts. Its antigen is unidentified. Study-wide findings and caveats: After each seasonal influenza vaccination, few new T cells are recruited, the authors suggested.

CDR3 size: 15 residues. Per germline, CDR1 MNHNS and CDR2 SASEGT. V lost 6 bases and J lost 0, with 12 bases in between. One entry per CDR3 protein results from TCRdb running MiXCR on the RT-PCR reads. The repertoire includes about 700,000 distinct CDR3 sequences, roughly 13% of them detected once, and around 6.5% sits in the top ten. The sequence derives from a man in his fifties who received an inactivated influenza vaccine. Sequencing used PBMCs from blood, obtained 14 to 15 days before vaccination. V usage is TRBV6-1 and J usage is TRBJ1-5; no firm D call. DNA of the CDR3: TGTGCCAGCAGCCCCGGGAGTTATAGCAATCAGCCCCAGCATTTT. Its translation is CASSPGSYSNQPQHF.